This is a list of T cell receptor beta chains from one sample in a study of long-term antiretroviral therapy in people with HIV. Produced via immunoSEQ multiplex PCR; TCRdb's table is partial and in-frame only. The table has about 19,000 clones, around 78% seen once; the top ten hold about 6.9%. The source material was unsorted PBMCs, sampled 2.2 years after starting antiretroviral therapy. These receptors were collected from a man between 50 and 59 years old with HIV. CDR3s include the opening cysteine and the closing phenylalanine or tryptophan. The order of the fields is V gene, D gene, J gene, clone size, CDR3 protein, CDR3 DNA. D genes are given only for firm matches. Not every row has a clone size; where given, it reads once, few, many or a size class.

TRBV28	NA	TRBJ1-3	NA	CASSLLGNTIYF	TGTGCCAGCAGTTTACTTGGAAACACCATATATTTT
TRBV21-1	NA	TRBJ1-2	NA	CASSKERPYYGYTF	TGTGCCAGCAGCAAAGAGCGGCCGTATTATGGCTACACCTTC
TRBV27	NA	TRBJ2-7	few	CASSPYRGRSYEQYF	TGTGCCAGCAGCCCGTACCGGGGGCGTAGCTACGAGCAGTACTTC
TRBV5-1	NA	TRBJ2-7	few	CASKAQGTSYEQYF	TGCGCCAGCAAGGCTCAGGGGACATCCTACGAGCAGTACTTC
TRBV11-3	NA	TRBJ1-5	NA	CASSLGATVANQPQHF	TGTGCCAGCAGCTTAGGGGCGACAGTAGCTAATCAGCCCCAGCATTTT
TRBV5-4	NA	TRBJ2-7	NA	CASSLESPGSEQYF	TGTGCCAGCAGCTTGGAGTCCCCAGGGTCCGAGCAGTACTTC
TRBV5-1	TRBD1	TRBJ2-3	NA	CASSPSGRGQGDTQYF	TGCGCCAGCAGCCCTAGCGGACGGGGACAGGGAGATACGCAGTATTTT
TRBV6-5	TRBD2	TRBJ2-3	NA	CASSIAGSTDTQYF	TGTGCCAGCAGTATAGCGGGTAGCACAGATACGCAGTATTTT
TRBV2	NA	TRBJ2-7	NA	CASKEYWDPSYEQYF	TGTGCCAGCAAGGAGTATTGGGACCCCTCCTACGAGCAGTACTTC
TRBV19	TRBD1	TRBJ1-2	NA	CASSLDRGRNYGYTF	TGTGCCAGTAGCCTTGACAGGGGGCGCAACTATGGCTACACCTTC
TRBV18	NA	TRBJ2-5	NA	CASSSGGPGAQYF	TGTGCCAGCTCCTCGGGTGGGCCGGGGGCCCAGTACTTC
TRBV5-1	NA	TRBJ2-1	NA	CASSLGNEQFF	TGCGCCAGCAGCTTAGGGAATGAGCAGTTCTTC
TRBV19	NA	TRBJ2-1	NA	CASSIVGSGNNEQFF	TGTGCCAGTAGTATAGTCGGGAGTGGAAACAATGAGCAGTTCTTC
TRBV4-1	TRBD2	TRBJ2-3	few	CASSSKTSGGGTDTQYF	TGCGCCAGCAGCTCCAAGACTAGCGGGGGGGGCACAGATACGCAGTATTTT
TRBV9	NA	TRBJ2-3	NA	CASSVRLARDTQYF	TGTGCCAGCAGCGTACGGCTAGCAAGAGATACGCAGTATTTT
TRBV28	NA	TRBJ1-2	NA	CASSPLVSSNRYGYTF	TGTGCCAGCAGCCCCCTGGTATCCAGTAACCGGTATGGCTACACCTTC
TRBV7-6	TRBD2	TRBJ2-2	NA	CASSLTSGANTGELFF	TGTGCCAGCAGCCTGACTAGCGGAGCCAACACCGGGGAGCTGTTTTTT
TRBV7-2	NA	TRBJ2-2	NA	CASSLFTAGELFF	TGTGCCAGCAGCTTGTTCACAGCCGGGGAGCTGTTTTTT
TRBV5-1	NA	TRBJ1-4	NA	CASSLASTGLEKLFF	TGCGCCAGCAGCTTGGCCTCAACAGGGCTAGAAAAACTGTTTTTT
TRBV4-1	NA	TRBJ1-5	NA	CASSLRVPSNQPQHF	TGCGCCAGCAGCCTACGGGTTCCTAGCAATCAGCCCCAGCATTTT
TRBV6-5	NA	TRBJ1-4	once	CASRPAYANEKLFF	TGTGCCAGCAGACCTGCGTACGCTAATGAAAAACTGTTTTTT
TRBV6-1	NA	TRBJ2-7	NA	CASSWDGTYEQYF	TGTGCCAGCAGTTGGGACGGGACCTACGAGCAGTACTTC
TRBV18	NA	TRBJ1-3	few	CASSPQGAGNTIYF	TGTGCCAGCTCACCACAGGGGGCTGGAAACACCATATATTTT
TRBV14	TRBD2	TRBJ2-5	NA	CASSPWTSGISRETQYF	TGTGCCAGCAGCCCGTGGACTAGCGGGATTAGCCGGGAGACCCAGTACTTC
TRBV2	NA	TRBJ1-2	NA	CASSEEEQFYGYTF	TGTGCCAGCAGTGAGGAGGAGCAGTTCTATGGCTACACCTTC
TRBV5-4	NA	TRBJ2-6	NA	CASSPQTNTNLARTF	TGTGCCAGCAGCCCCCAGACGAACACGAACCTGGCCCGGACTTTC
TRBV2	NA	TRBJ1-1	once	CASSQAANTEAFF	TGTGCCAGCAGTCAGGCAGCGAACACTGAAGCTTTCTTT
TRBV23-1	NA	TRBJ2-5	NA	CAPPGGETQYF	TGCGCGCCCCCGGGTGGGGAGACCCAGTACTTC
TRBV10-3	TRBD2	TRBJ2-2	NA	CAISGTSGRGSNTGELFF	TGTGCCATCAGCGGGACTAGCGGGAGGGGTTCTAACACCGGGGAGCTGTTTTTT
TRBV19	NA	TRBJ2-7	NA	CASSIGPRAEQYF	TGTGCCAGTAGTATAGGACCCCGGGCCGAGCAGTACTTC
TRBV2	NA	TRBJ2-2	NA	CASKGGPNTGELFF	TGTGCCAGCAAGGGGGGACCTAACACCGGGGAGCTGTTTTTT
TRBV19	NA	TRBJ2-7	NA	CASAASVSYEQYF	TGTGCCAGTGCGGCTAGCGTTTCCTACGAGCAGTACTTC
TRBV14	NA	TRBJ1-1	NA	CASSPHMGGTEAFF	TGTGCCAGCAGCCCTCATATGGGGGGCACTGAAGCTTTCTTT
TRBV6-6	NA	TRBJ1-1	few	CASNKQGSTEAFF	TGTGCCAGCAATAAACAGGGAAGCACTGAAGCTTTCTTT
TRBV7-9	NA	TRBJ2-1	NA	CATHRYNEQFF	TGTGCCACCCACAGGTACAATGAGCAGTTCTTC
TRBV15	NA	TRBJ2-1	NA	CATSRYRENEQFF	TGTGCCACCAGCAGGTATCGAGAGAATGAGCAGTTCTTC
TRBV4-2	TRBD1	TRBJ2-4	NA	CASSLAGTGPSRVKNIQYF	TGTGCCAGCAGCCTTGCCGGGACAGGGCCCAGCCGGGTAAAAAACATTCAGTACTTC
TRBV2	NA	TRBJ1-1	NA	CASLRKNTEAFF	TGTGCCAGCCTAAGGAAGAACACTGAAGCTTTCTTT
TRBV5-1	NA	TRBJ1-3	few	CASSLALGSGNTIYF	TGCGCCAGCAGCTTGGCCTTAGGGTCGGGAAACACCATATATTTT
TRBV7-2	NA	TRBJ1-5	once	CASSLGAGQPQHF	TGTGCCAGCAGCTTAGGGGCTGGACAGCCCCAGCATTTT
TRBV7-9	TRBD1	TRBJ2-7	once	CASTQGVLYEQYF	TGTGCCAGCACGCAGGGGGTCCTTTACGAGCAGTACTTC
TRBV29-1	NA	TRBJ2-3	NA	CSVGGGFEDTQYF	TGCAGCGTTGGGGGTGGGTTTGAGGATACGCAGTATTTT
TRBV28	NA	TRBJ2-5	NA	CASSSGQQETQYF	TGTGCCAGCAGTTCTGGACAGCAAGAGACCCAGTACTTC
TRBV5-6	NA	TRBJ2-7	NA	CASSLGPNSYEQYF	TGTGCCAGCAGCTTGGGTCCTAACTCCTACGAGCAGTACTTC
TRBV5-4	TRBD1	TRBJ1-2	few	CASSSPRTGGIHGYTF	TGTGCCAGCAGCTCACCCCGGACAGGGGGCATTCATGGCTACACCTTC
TRBV7-9	TRBD1	TRBJ2-3	NA	CASSSRDRYTDTQYF	TGTGCCAGCAGCTCACGGGACAGGTACACAGATACGCAGTATTTT
TRBV6-5	NA	TRBJ1-2	NA	CASSYYPGVGGYTF	TGTGCCAGCAGTTACTATCCAGGGGTAGGCGGCTACACCTTC
TRBV11-2	NA	TRBJ2-5	NA	CASSLEGGLKTQYF	TGTGCCAGCAGCTTAGAAGGGGGTTTAAAGACCCAGTACTTC
TRBV7-2	NA	TRBJ2-1	NA	CASSLEFPPLHYNEQFF	TGTGCCAGCAGCTTAGAATTCCCTCCCCTGCACTACAATGAGCAGTTCTTC
TRBV6-5	TRBD1	TRBJ1-2	few	CASSSIQDRFRGYTF	TGTGCCAGCAGTTCCATCCAGGACAGGTTTCGCGGCTACACCTTC
TRBV7-2	TRBD1	TRBJ2-1	NA	CASSYRDRREQFF	TGTGCCAGCAGCTACCGGGACAGACGTGAGCAGTTCTTC